Described below is a single T cell receptor beta chain sequence and its context. Its antigen is unidentified. The CDR3 totals 13 residues. V was clipped by 1 base and J by 3 bases, with 7 bases between them. The sample belongs to a study of T cells in Graves' hyperthyroidism and ophthalmopathy. Study-wide results and caveats: Blood also held most thyroid clonotypes expanded beyond 0.001.

TCR beta CDR3 regions were amplified from RNA. The HTBI primer set drove a first-round RT-PCR of the TCR CDR3. TCRdb processed the multiplex PCR reads anew with MiXCR; each CDR3 protein has one entry. The sample consists of just over 550,000 distinct CDR3 sequences, around 46% of them appearing once. An absence of ophthalmopathy progression within 18 months meant stable Graves' hyperthyroidism. Patients aged 18 to 65 with hyperthyroidism were newly diagnosed, with duration under 2 months. The V gene is TRBV12-3 or TRBV12-4, the J gene TRBJ2-7, with D possibly TRBD1 on 5 matching bases. The source material was peripheral blood or thyroid tissue (not recorded which). The TCR comes from a woman younger than 35 with Graves' hyperthyroidism. Here the CDR3 reads CASSLVQGYEQYF. CDR3 sequence (DNA): TGTGCCAGCAGTTTAGTCCAGGGCTACGAGCAGTACTTC.